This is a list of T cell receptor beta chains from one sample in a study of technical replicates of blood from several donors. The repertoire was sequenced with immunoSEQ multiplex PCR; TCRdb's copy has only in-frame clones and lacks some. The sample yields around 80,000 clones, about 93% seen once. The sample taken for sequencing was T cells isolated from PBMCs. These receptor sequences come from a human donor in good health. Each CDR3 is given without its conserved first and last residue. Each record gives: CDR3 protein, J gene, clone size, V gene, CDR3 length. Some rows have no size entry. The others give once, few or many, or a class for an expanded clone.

CDR3: ASSLGGVNTEAF
J: TRBJ1-1
size: NA
V: TRBV5-1
length: 12

CDR3: ASSQSGTSLNEQF
J: TRBJ2-1
size: once
V: TRBV4-2
length: 13

CDR3: ASSAGTSGRLLETQY
J: TRBJ2-5
size: NA
V: TRBV9
length: 15

CDR3: ASWSPPQAAGINQPQH
J: TRBJ1-5
size: NA
V: TRBV25-1
length: 16

CDR3: ASTTLQQGHTPTNEKLF
J: TRBJ1-4
size: NA
V: TRBV28
length: 17

CDR3: ASTRNYEQY
J: TRBJ2-7
size: NA
V: TRBV6-5
length: 9

CDR3: ASSAQDHTSYEQY
J: TRBJ2-7
size: once
V: TRBV9
length: 13

CDR3: ASSLGGLNTEAF
J: TRBJ1-1
size: NA
V: TRBV28
length: 12

CDR3: ASRPTARNTEAF
J: TRBJ1-1
size: once
V: TRBV19
length: 12

CDR3: ASSSDNNYGYT
J: TRBJ1-2
size: NA
V: TRBV11-3
length: 11

CDR3: ASSPRIQGATEAF
J: TRBJ1-1
size: NA
V: TRBV4-1
length: 13

CDR3: ASSSVGNTIY
J: TRBJ1-3
size: NA
V: TRBV19
length: 10

CDR3: ASSLIQGYSYNEQF
J: TRBJ2-1
size: NA
V: TRBV7-2
length: 14

CDR3: AISDPPSLENEQY
J: TRBJ2-7
size: NA
V: TRBV10-3
length: 13

CDR3: ASSLTGTGVNEQY
J: TRBJ2-7
size: NA
V: TRBV5-1
length: 13

CDR3: ASSLDRWSTETF
J: TRBJ1-1
size: NA
V: TRBV7-2
length: 12

CDR3: ASSLQGILEAF
J: TRBJ1-1
size: NA
V: TRBV7-3
length: 11

CDR3: ASSLGLLGKGADTQY
J: TRBJ2-3
size: NA
V: TRBV5-1
length: 15

CDR3: ASKRVQGNTEAF
J: TRBJ1-1
size: NA
V: TRBV7-2
length: 12

CDR3: ASSLSILAGFHEQY
J: TRBJ2-7
size: NA
V: TRBV27
length: 14

CDR3: ASSLAAGWVYEQY
J: TRBJ2-7
size: NA
V: TRBV7-6
length: 13

CDR3: ASSRSWDRVLGEY
J: TRBJ2-7
size: NA
V: TRBV27
length: 13

CDR3: ASSLDREYSYNEQF
J: TRBJ2-1
size: NA
V: TRBV5-6
length: 14

CDR3: ASSPQAGNTEAF
J: TRBJ1-1
size: NA
V: TRBV18
length: 12

CDR3: ASSPQGLKQPQH
J: TRBJ1-5
size: NA
V: TRBV18
length: 12

CDR3: ASSMTITGELF
J: TRBJ2-2
size: NA
V: TRBV13
length: 11

CDR3: ASSQLRDSPVGELF
J: TRBJ2-2
size: NA
V: TRBV5-6
length: 14

CDR3: ASSHPTVTDTQY
J: TRBJ2-3
size: NA
V: TRBV7-9
length: 12

CDR3: ASSPLFSSDEQF
J: TRBJ2-1
size: NA
V: TRBV6-1
length: 12

CDR3: ASSLLGTDTQY
J: TRBJ2-3
size: NA
V: TRBV27
length: 11

CDR3: ASSLEPLAGGYNEQF
J: TRBJ2-1
size: NA
V: TRBV7-3
length: 15

CDR3: ASSFVLAGDTQY
J: TRBJ2-3
size: once
V: TRBV27
length: 12

CDR3: ASRTGGRTEAF
J: TRBJ1-1
size: NA
V: TRBV27
length: 11

CDR3: SVVGTTTYEQY
J: TRBJ2-7
size: NA
V: TRBV29-1
length: 11

CDR3: ASNNMRPGQPAYEQY
J: TRBJ2-7
size: NA
V: TRBV7-8
length: 15

CDR3: ASSVGLPSTDTQY
J: TRBJ2-3
size: NA
V: TRBV9
length: 13

CDR3: AWSVGEKPSYEQY
J: TRBJ2-7
size: NA
V: TRBV30
length: 13

CDR3: ASSLGGNYGYT
J: TRBJ1-2
size: NA
V: TRBV27
length: 11

CDR3: ASSRDRTYEQY
J: TRBJ2-7
size: NA
V: TRBV6-5
length: 11

CDR3: ASSRNTLDGYGYT
J: TRBJ1-2
size: NA
V: TRBV27
length: 13

CDR3: ASSQLRAGGRREQY
J: TRBJ2-7
size: NA
V: TRBV19
length: 14

CDR3: AWSRGLGNQPQH
J: TRBJ1-5
size: NA
V: TRBV30
length: 12

CDR3: ASRGPGLAGVEGNEQF
J: TRBJ2-1
size: NA
V: TRBV7-3
length: 16

CDR3: ASSSQDRAQF
J: TRBJ2-1
size: NA
V: TRBV7-6
length: 10

CDR3: ATPTRGAISGNTIY
J: TRBJ1-3
size: NA
V: TRBV7-9
length: 14

CDR3: ASSIQGLSEQF
J: TRBJ2-1
size: NA
V: TRBV19
length: 11

CDR3: ASSYKTSGRSEQY
J: TRBJ2-7
size: NA
V: TRBV6-6
length: 13

CDR3: ASSVPGKTGTSGSILGNEQF
J: TRBJ2-1
size: NA
V: TRBV5-1
length: 20

CDR3: ASSSGVDYEQY
J: TRBJ2-7
size: NA
V: TRBV19
length: 11

CDR3: ASSLAEAPNIQY
J: TRBJ2-4
size: NA
V: TRBV7-2
length: 12

CDR3: ASSFIGQGAGEQY
J: TRBJ2-7
size: NA
V: TRBV7-9
length: 13

CDR3: ASSLNRAYYEQY
J: TRBJ2-7
size: NA
V: TRBV27
length: 12

CDR3: ASSSGGSYNEQF
J: TRBJ2-1
size: NA
V: TRBV7-2
length: 12